A selection of T cell receptor beta chains follows, all from one sample in a study of early T cells in non-severe SARS-CoV-2 infection. MiXCR was run by TCRdb on the 5' RACE reads, yielding one entry per CDR3 protein. The sample lists roughly 66,000 distinct CDR3 sequences; less than 9.5% were seen once. Sequenced sample: whole blood. The receptors shown here come from an adult who was a healthcare worker with PCR-confirmed SARS-CoV-2 infection or an uninfected control (not recorded which). CDR3s leave out the opening cysteine and the closing phenylalanine or tryptophan. The order of the fields is V gene, D gene, CDR3 protein. D genes are given only for firm matches.

v_gene: TRBV7-9; d_gene: TRBD1; CDR3aa: ASSFKATGGKGTIY
v_gene: TRBV5-4; d_gene: TRBD2; CDR3aa: ASSSGLAGGFGELF
v_gene: TRBV5-1; d_gene: -; CDR3aa: ASSLGTTPFRETQY
v_gene: TRBV20-1; d_gene: -; CDR3aa: SARVDMNTEAF
v_gene: TRBV7-9; d_gene: TRBD1; CDR3aa: ASSLAGTEEAF
v_gene: TRBV7-9; d_gene: -; CDR3aa: ASSLIPRLGEQF
v_gene: TRBV7-3; d_gene: TRBD1; CDR3aa: ASSRQGSEGYT
v_gene: TRBV24-1; d_gene: TRBD1; CDR3aa: ATSGSSTGGGEQF
v_gene: TRBV27; d_gene: -; CDR3aa: ASSFSGGGQPQH
v_gene: TRBV5-8; d_gene: -; CDR3aa: ASSSGGYTQY